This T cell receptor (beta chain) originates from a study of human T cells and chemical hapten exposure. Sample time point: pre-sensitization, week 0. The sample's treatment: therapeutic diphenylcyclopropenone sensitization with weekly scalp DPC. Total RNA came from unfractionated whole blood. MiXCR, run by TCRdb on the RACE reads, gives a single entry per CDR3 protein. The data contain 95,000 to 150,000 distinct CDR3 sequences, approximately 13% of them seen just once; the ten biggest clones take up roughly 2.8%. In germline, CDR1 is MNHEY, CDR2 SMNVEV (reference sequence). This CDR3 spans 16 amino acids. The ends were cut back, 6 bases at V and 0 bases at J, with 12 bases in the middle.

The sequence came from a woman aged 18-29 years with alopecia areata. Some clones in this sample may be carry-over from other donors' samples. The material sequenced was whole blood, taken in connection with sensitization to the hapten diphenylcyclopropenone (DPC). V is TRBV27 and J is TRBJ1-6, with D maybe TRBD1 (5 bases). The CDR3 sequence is CASRTGTISYNSPLHF. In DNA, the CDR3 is TGTGCCAGCAGAACCGGGACGATCTCCTATAATTCACCCCTCCACTTT.